This record looks at one T cell receptor (beta chain) sequence and its context. The antigen is not known. Staff drew an approximately 2.6 ml blood sample from each donor. The CDR3 extends over 13 amino acids. Each CDR3 protein gets one entry in TCRdb, which reprocessed the 5' RACE reads and gives no DNA. This table lists hundreds of thousands of distinct CDR3 sequences. This sample is drawn from a study of monozygotic twins with inflammatory bowel disease. The study, taken as a whole, reports: Against healthy co-twins, IBD patients had lower TCRbeta diversity (measured by inverse Simpson).

The chain combines TRBV12-3 or TRBV12-4 with TRBJ1-5; the D gene TCRdb calls, TRBD1, cannot be checked with no DNA. This clonotype originated in a human donor with ulcerative colitis or Crohn's disease, or a healthy co-twin of an affected twin (not recorded which). Sequencing was performed on blood. The CDR3 protein is CASSRDRGRPQHF.